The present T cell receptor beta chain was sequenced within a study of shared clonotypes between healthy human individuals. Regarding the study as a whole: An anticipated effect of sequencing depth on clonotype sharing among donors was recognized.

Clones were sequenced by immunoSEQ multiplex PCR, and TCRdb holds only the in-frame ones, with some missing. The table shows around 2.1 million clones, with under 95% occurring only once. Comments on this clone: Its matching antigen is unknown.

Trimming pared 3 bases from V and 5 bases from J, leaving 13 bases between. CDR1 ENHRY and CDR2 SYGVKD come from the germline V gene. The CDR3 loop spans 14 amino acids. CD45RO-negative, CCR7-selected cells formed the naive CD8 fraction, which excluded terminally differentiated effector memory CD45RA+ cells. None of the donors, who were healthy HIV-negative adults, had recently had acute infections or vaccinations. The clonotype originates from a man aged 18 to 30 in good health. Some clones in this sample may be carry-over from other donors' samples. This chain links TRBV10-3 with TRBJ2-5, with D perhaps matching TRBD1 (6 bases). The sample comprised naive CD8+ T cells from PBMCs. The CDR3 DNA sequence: TGTGCCATCAGTGACTTACAGGGTGAGGAGACCCAGTACTTC. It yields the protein CAISDLQGEETQYF.